This is a list of T cell receptor beta chains from one sample in a study of T-cell reconstitution after alpha-beta-depleted transplantation in children. Using its own MiXCR run on the PCR reads, TCRdb lists one record per CDR3 protein. Of 600,000 to 800,000 distinct CDR3 sequences listed, around 14% are singletons. Sequencing used PBMCs, obtained before TCRalphabeta/CD19-depleted stem cell transplant. The receptor source for this set is a girl between 2 and 10 years old with congenital amegakaryocytic thrombocytopenia, due to receive a stem cell transplant. CDR3s include the opening cysteine and the closing phenylalanine or tryptophan. The D gene is left open where the match is weak. Size is omitted from some rows. Given values are once, few, many or a class for expanded clones.

j_call: TRBJ2-1
clone_size: many
v_call: TRBV20-1
d_call: TRBD2
cdr3_nt: TGCAGTGCTATTGCGGGAGTGTCGAATGAGCAGTTCTTC
cdr3_aa: CSAIAGVSNEQFF

j_call: TRBJ2-7
clone_size: many
v_call: TRBV12-3/TRBV12-4
d_call: TRBD1
cdr3_nt: TGTGCCAGCAGTCTCAGGGGGCGCGACGAGCAGTACTTC
cdr3_aa: CASSLRGRDEQYF

j_call: TRBJ1-4
clone_size: many
v_call: TRBV5-5
d_call: .
cdr3_nt: TGTGCCAGCAGGGTACGGCACGGGGATGAAAAACTGTTTTTT
cdr3_aa: CASRVRHGDEKLFF

j_call: TRBJ2-1
clone_size: .
v_call: TRBV18
d_call: .
cdr3_nt: TGTGCCAGCGGACGGGACCTCAATGAGCAGTTCTTC
cdr3_aa: CASGRDLNEQFF

j_call: TRBJ2-1
clone_size: many
v_call: TRBV20-1
d_call: .
cdr3_nt: TGCAGTGCTAACCCGGGGGACCCAACAAGTGAGCAGTTCTTC
cdr3_aa: CSANPGDPTSEQFF

j_call: TRBJ2-7
clone_size: many
v_call: TRBV11-2
d_call: .
cdr3_nt: TGTGCCAGCAGCTTAGATACACAGGAGTCCTACGAGCAGTACTTC
cdr3_aa: CASSLDTQESYEQYF

j_call: TRBJ2-1
clone_size: .
v_call: TRBV2
d_call: .
cdr3_nt: TGTGCCAGCTCTGCAAGGTACACCTACAATGAGCAGTTCTTC
cdr3_aa: CASSARYTYNEQFF

j_call: TRBJ2-4
clone_size: few
v_call: TRBV7-9
d_call: .
cdr3_nt: TGTGCCAGCAGCTCAGCTGGGACACGGTTTTTGGGGAACATTCAGTACTTC
cdr3_aa: CASSSAGTRFLGNIQYF

j_call: TRBJ2-1
clone_size: many
v_call: TRBV5-1
d_call: .
cdr3_nt: TGCGCCAGCAGCCTCATACCCGAGAATGGTGAGCAGTTCTTC
cdr3_aa: CASSLIPENGEQFF

j_call: TRBJ2-1
clone_size: many
v_call: TRBV7-8
d_call: .
cdr3_nt: TGTGCCAGCAGCGAGGCGGAGCAAAATTACAATGAGCAGTTCTTC
cdr3_aa: CASSEAEQNYNEQFF

j_call: TRBJ2-1
clone_size: many
v_call: TRBV29-1
d_call: TRBD2
cdr3_nt: TGCAGCGTTGAATATTGGACTAGTTACAATGAGCAGTTCTTC
cdr3_aa: CSVEYWTSYNEQFF

j_call: TRBJ2-1
clone_size: .
v_call: TRBV5-1
d_call: TRBD2
cdr3_nt: TGCGCCAGCAGCTTGCGAGCGGGAGACCCCTACAATGAGCAGTTCTTC
cdr3_aa: CASSLRAGDPYNEQFF

j_call: TRBJ2-3
clone_size: few
v_call: TRBV29-1
d_call: .
cdr3_nt: TGCAGCGTTGAAGATAGGGTACTGGGCCGGCCAGATACGCAGTATTTT
cdr3_aa: CSVEDRVLGRPDTQYF

j_call: TRBJ2-7
clone_size: .
v_call: TRBV5-5
d_call: .
cdr3_nt: TGTGCCAGCAGCTTGGCCTTTTTCACAATTGGAGCCTACGAGCAGTACTTC
cdr3_aa: CASSLAFFTIGAYEQYF

j_call: TRBJ2-1
clone_size: .
v_call: TRBV4-1
d_call: TRBD2
cdr3_nt: TGCGCCAGCACCAAGACTCATAGCGGGGACCGTTCGATCAATGAGCAGTTCTTC
cdr3_aa: CASTKTHSGDRSINEQFF

j_call: TRBJ2-2
clone_size: many
v_call: TRBV20-1
d_call: .
cdr3_nt: TGCAGTGCTAGAGGGACACCCCCCCGGGACACCGGGGAGCTGTTTTTT
cdr3_aa: CSARGTPPRDTGELFF

j_call: TRBJ1-2
clone_size: few
v_call: TRBV5-5
d_call: .
cdr3_nt: TGTGCCAGCAGCTACACCGGGGAGAACTATGGCTACACCTTC
cdr3_aa: CASSYTGENYGYTF

j_call: TRBJ2-3
clone_size: many
v_call: TRBV5-1
d_call: .
cdr3_nt: TGCGCCAGCAGCCCTAACTCTTACGATACGCAGTATTTT
cdr3_aa: CASSPNSYDTQYF

j_call: TRBJ1-2
clone_size: few
v_call: TRBV29-1
d_call: .
cdr3_nt: TGCAGCGTTGAAATTCTGCATCATGGCTACACCTTC
cdr3_aa: CSVEILHHGYTF

j_call: TRBJ2-7
clone_size: .
v_call: TRBV7-9
d_call: .
cdr3_nt: TGTGCCAGCAGCACGACCGGGACTCCGCTCATAGGGCAGTACTTC
cdr3_aa: CASSTTGTPLIGQYF

j_call: TRBJ1-4
clone_size: many
v_call: TRBV27
d_call: .
cdr3_nt: TGTGCCAGCAGTTTATCGTTCGGGGAAAAACTGTTTTTT
cdr3_aa: CASSLSFGEKLFF

j_call: TRBJ2-3
clone_size: many
v_call: TRBV5-1
d_call: TRBD2
cdr3_nt: TGCGCCAGCAACTTAGCGGGAGTCCAGACAGATACGCAGTATTTT
cdr3_aa: CASNLAGVQTDTQYF

j_call: TRBJ2-7
clone_size: many
v_call: TRBV20-1
d_call: .
cdr3_nt: TGCAGTGCTATGCCCCCGGGGAATAACTACGAGCAGTACTTC
cdr3_aa: CSAMPPGNNYEQYF

j_call: TRBJ1-5
clone_size: many
v_call: TRBV6-2/TRBV6-3
d_call: .
cdr3_nt: TGTGCCAGCAGGGAGACACTCTATAGCAATCAGCCCCAGCATTTT
cdr3_aa: CASRETLYSNQPQHF

j_call: TRBJ2-1
clone_size: .
v_call: TRBV12-3/TRBV12-4
d_call: TRBD2
cdr3_nt: TGTGCCAGCAGTCCCGGACTAGCGGGGGCCGGCTCCCCCAATGAGCAGTTCTTC
cdr3_aa: CASSPGLAGAGSPNEQFF

j_call: TRBJ2-2
clone_size: few
v_call: TRBV14
d_call: TRBD1
cdr3_nt: TGTGCCAGCAGCACACGACAGGGGAACACCGGGGAGCTGTTTTTT
cdr3_aa: CASSTRQGNTGELFF

j_call: TRBJ1-1
clone_size: .
v_call: TRBV20-1
d_call: TRBD1
cdr3_nt: TGCGGTGCTAGAGATCGTCAGACAGGGTCGAACACTGAAGCTTTCTTT
cdr3_aa: CGARDRQTGSNTEAFF

j_call: TRBJ2-1
clone_size: few
v_call: TRBV28
d_call: .
cdr3_nt: TGTGCCAGGGAGGGGGTTGGCTACAATGAGCAGTTCTTC
cdr3_aa: CAREGVGYNEQFF

j_call: TRBJ2-5
clone_size: many
v_call: TRBV5-1
d_call: .
cdr3_nt: TGCGCCAGCAGCTTTATAGCGGAGGTACAAGAGACCCAGTACTTC
cdr3_aa: CASSFIAEVQETQYF

j_call: TRBJ2-1
clone_size: many
v_call: TRBV6-8
d_call: .
cdr3_nt: TGTGCCGGAAACGTCGGGGGCTTACCTTCCGATGAGCAGTTCTTC
cdr3_aa: CAGNVGGLPSDEQFF

j_call: TRBJ2-2
clone_size: many
v_call: TRBV6-4
d_call: TRBD2
cdr3_nt: TGTGCCAGCAGTGGACTAGCGGGGACCGGGGAGCTGTTTTTT
cdr3_aa: CASSGLAGTGELFF

j_call: TRBJ1-4
clone_size: many
v_call: TRBV5-1
d_call: TRBD1
cdr3_nt: TGCGCCAGCAGCTCCCCGGGACAGGGTGATGAAAAACTGTTTTTT
cdr3_aa: CASSSPGQGDEKLFF

j_call: TRBJ2-5
clone_size: .
v_call: TRBV10-3
d_call: TRBD1
cdr3_nt: TGTGCCATCACTCAGGACAGGGGGGAGACCCAGTACTTC
cdr3_aa: CAITQDRGETQYF

j_call: TRBJ2-1
clone_size: many
v_call: TRBV7-9
d_call: .
cdr3_nt: TGTGCCAGCAGCTTAGTAGAGGCGGGAAGAGACAATGAGCAGTTCTTC
cdr3_aa: CASSLVEAGRDNEQFF

j_call: TRBJ2-7
clone_size: .
v_call: TRBV29-1
d_call: .
cdr3_nt: TGCAGCGTTGGGGGACTCAAAAACACTCCCTACGAGCAGTACTTC
cdr3_aa: CSVGGLKNTPYEQYF

j_call: TRBJ2-2
clone_size: .
v_call: TRBV30
d_call: TRBD1
cdr3_nt: TGTGCCTGGAGCACACTGACAGGGGCCGGGGAGCTGTTTTTT
cdr3_aa: CAWSTLTGAGELFF

j_call: TRBJ1-4
clone_size: few
v_call: TRBV20-1
d_call: .
cdr3_nt: TGCAGTGTCCCTGACCGTGGGGTTCATGAAGAAAAACTGTTTTTT
cdr3_aa: CSVPDRGVHEEKLFF

j_call: TRBJ2-2
clone_size: few
v_call: TRBV5-1
d_call: .
cdr3_nt: TGCGCCAGCAGCTTTTCCGGACCCACCACCGGGGAGCTGTTTTTT
cdr3_aa: CASSFSGPTTGELFF

j_call: TRBJ2-3
clone_size: many
v_call: TRBV20-1
d_call: TRBD1
cdr3_nt: TGCAGTGCTAGCCTCGCCGGGACAGGAGACACAGATACGCAGTATTTT
cdr3_aa: CSASLAGTGDTDTQYF

j_call: TRBJ2-1
clone_size: .
v_call: TRBV20-1
d_call: .
cdr3_nt: TGCAGTGCTAGTAAGGGGGAGATGGCAAATGAGCAGTTCTTC
cdr3_aa: CSASKGEMANEQFF

j_call: TRBJ2-1
clone_size: .
v_call: TRBV9
d_call: .
cdr3_nt: TGTGCCAGCAGCGTAGCGAGGTTTTCACGGAATGAGCAGTTCTTC
cdr3_aa: CASSVARFSRNEQFF

j_call: TRBJ2-1
clone_size: many
v_call: TRBV7-2
d_call: .
cdr3_nt: TGTGCCAGCAGCTTATTGGTGGATGAGCAGTTCTTC
cdr3_aa: CASSLLVDEQFF

j_call: TRBJ2-2
clone_size: many
v_call: TRBV5-6
d_call: TRBD2
cdr3_nt: TGTGCCAGCAGGGTCGGACTAGCGGGAGACACCGGGGAGCTGTTTTTT
cdr3_aa: CASRVGLAGDTGELFF

j_call: TRBJ2-1
clone_size: .
v_call: TRBV20-1
d_call: .
cdr3_nt: TGCAGTGCTAAAGGAGGGAATCGCCACAATGAGCAGTTCTTC
cdr3_aa: CSAKGGNRHNEQFF

j_call: TRBJ1-2
clone_size: .
v_call: TRBV2
d_call: .
cdr3_nt: TGTGCCAGCAGTGCGGACGCAGTGGACTATGGCTACACCTTC
cdr3_aa: CASSADAVDYGYTF

j_call: TRBJ1-2
clone_size: many
v_call: TRBV7-9
d_call: .
cdr3_nt: TGTGCCAGCAGCTTAGGGGGCGCGGGCTATGGCTACACCTTC
cdr3_aa: CASSLGGAGYGYTF

j_call: TRBJ2-7
clone_size: many
v_call: TRBV5-1
d_call: .
cdr3_nt: TGCGCCAGCAGCTTGATTGAGCGTTCCTACGAGCAGTACTTC
cdr3_aa: CASSLIERSYEQYF

j_call: TRBJ1-2
clone_size: .
v_call: TRBV20-1
d_call: TRBD1
cdr3_nt: TGCAGCGCTGACAGGGGCGCTAACTATGGCTACACCTTC
cdr3_aa: CSADRGANYGYTF

j_call: TRBJ2-5
clone_size: many
v_call: TRBV20-1
d_call: .
cdr3_nt: TGCAGTGCTAGGGACACCCAAGAGACCCAGTACTTC
cdr3_aa: CSARDTQETQYF

j_call: TRBJ2-5
clone_size: many
v_call: TRBV20-1
d_call: .
cdr3_nt: TGCAGTGCACGTGGCCCTGATCAAGAGACCCAGTACTTC
cdr3_aa: CSARGPDQETQYF